This TCR beta chain was sequenced during a study of CD8+CD57+ T cells in acquired aplastic anemia. Regarding the study as a whole: Between patients and controls, over 25 CD8+ CDR3 sequences were found in common.

The patients chosen for sequencing had shown expansion of CD8+CD57+ cells (detected by flow cytometry). TCR beta VDJ and CDR3 were profiled, and genomic DNA was the template. One entry per CDR3 protein, called by TCRdb with MiXCR from the reads. The sample consists of hundreds of thousands of distinct CDR3 sequences, roughly 61% of them appearing once. The table lists this clonotype with a count of one. Its antigen is unknown. V lost 5 bases and J 4 bases, leaving 16 bases between the germline ends. The CDR3 contains 14 residues. In germline, CDR1 is DFQATT, CDR2 SNEGSKA (reference sequence). Sequenced sample: sorted CD4+, CD8+, or CD8+CD57+ T cells (not recorded which) from PBMCs. The rearrangement joins TRBV20-1 to TRBJ2-3; TRBD1 might be the D (6 bases). The TCR comes from a human donor with aplastic anemia. The DNA for the CDR3 is TGCAGTGCTCTGGACAGACTACTCGCAGATACGCAGTATTTT. Residues: CSALDRLLADTQYF.